Below are 7 T cell receptor beta chains sequenced from a single sample in a study of vaccination and CD4 T cells after COVID-19. Their antigens are not known. Cultured CD4+ T-cell DNA underwent Oncomine TCR Beta short-read sequencing. DNA came from CD4+ T cells after culture. TCRdb processed the PCR reads anew with MiXCR; each CDR3 protein has one entry. The sample shows more than 10,000 distinct CDR3 sequences, about 34% of them seen only once. Treatment given: roughly ten-day PBMC culture with coronavirus spike peptide pools or control peptides (ViraFEST assay). CD4+ T cells of the unexposed donor were collected before the COVID-19 pandemic (2011-2018). The sequenced material came from CD4+ T cells from blood, cultured in vitro. Every receptor here comes from a human donor in good health.

This chain connects TRBV23-1 to TRBJ2-1; 7 bases are shared with TRBD2. TRBV23-1 is filed as an ORF, its function uncertain. The CDR3 runs to 15 residues. V lost 5 bases to trimming and J lost 5 bases; unmatched junction nucleotides: 9. The CDR3 DNA follows: TGCGCCAGCAGTAATCAGCAGCGGGGAAACAATGAGCAGTTCTTC. It yields the protein CASSNQQRGNNEQFF.

This clonotype has more than one count but fewer than ten. The chain has TRBV28 and TRBJ2-7; D gene uncertain. The CDR3 is 12 amino acids. Germline V gene data show CDR1 as MDHEN and CDR2 as SYDVKM. The V gene lost 2 bases and the J gene lost 3 bases, with 5 bases spanning the gap. CDR3 bases: TGTGCCAGCAGTTTAGCAGTCTACGAGCAGTACTTC. It is translated as CASSLAVYEQYF. Supplemented by reference TRBV28 and TRBJ2-7, the full variable domain reads DVKVTQSSRYLVKRTGEKVFLECVQDMDHENMFWYRQDPGLGLRLIYFSYDVKMKEKGDIPEGYSVSREKKERFSLILESASTNQTSMYLCASSLAVYEQYFGPGTRLTVT.

This clonotype came up a few times. The V gene is TRBV11-2, the J gene TRBJ1-1; tentative D call: TRBD1 (5 bases). The CDR3 loop spans 13 amino acids. CDR1 is SGHAT and CDR2 is FQNNGV in the germline V gene. V gave up 0 bases and J gave up 10 bases, with 12 bases separating them. The CDR3 DNA follows: TGTGCCAGCAGCTTAGATCTTGTCGGGGGAGCTTTCTTT. Its protein product is CASSLDLVGGAFF.

In its sample, this clonotype was seen a few times. V gene TRBV20-1 combines with J gene TRBJ2-7; D not certain. V was clipped by 0 bases and J by 1 base, with 16 bases between them. The CDR3 contains 16 residues. Germline V lookup: CDR1 DFQATT, CDR2 SNEGSKA (reference sequence). The chain's CDR3 is CSARDQGGRPSYEQYF. The CDR3 DNA follows: TGCAGTGCTAGAGATCAAGGTGGGCGGCCTTCCTACGAGCAGTACTTC.

A few counts support this clonotype. This chain connects TRBV24-1 to TRBJ2-3, with unresolved D. The CDR3 covers 16 residues. Per germline, CDR1 KGHDR and CDR2 SFDVKD. V was trimmed by 4 bases and J by 5 bases, leaving 18 bases between them. CDR3 sequence: CATSELRLQGQDTQYF. The CDR3 bases are TGTGCCACCAGTGAATTAAGGCTCCAAGGGCAAGATACGCAGTATTTT.

By sample fraction, this clonotype is medium-sized (0.01 to 0.1%). This chain uses TRBV20-1 with TRBJ1-2, with 7 bases that match TRBD1. CDR3 length equals 13 residues. Looked up from germline, CDR1 is DFQATT and CDR2 is SNEGSKA (reference sequence). V gave up 4 bases and J gave up 7 bases; unmatched junction bases: 9. The CDR3 DNA is TGCAGTGCTACACTCGACAGGGAGTTTGGCTACACCTTC. It specifies CSATLDREFGYTF.

This clonotype occurred a few times. This sequence joins TRBV19 and TRBJ2-5; tentatively, D is TRBD1 or TRBD2 (6 bases each). In germline, CDR1 is LNHDA, CDR2 SQIVND (reference sequence). The CDR3 length is 16 residues. V was clipped by 6 bases and J by 0 bases, with 17 bases between them. For the CDR3, the DNA is TGTGCCAGTAGCCGGGGGCTACGAGCGAACCAAGAGACCCAGTACTTC. Its translation is CASSRGLRANQETQYF. Full variable domain (rest looked up from reference TRBV19 and TRBJ2-5): DGGITQSPKYLFRKEGQNVTLSCEQNLNHDAMYWYRQDPGQGLRLIYYSQIVNDFQKGDIAEGYSVSREKKESFPLTVTSAQKNPTAFYLCASSRGLRANQETQYFGPGTRLLVL.